A selection of T cell receptor beta chains follows, all from one sample in a study of shared clonotypes between healthy human individuals. Assay: immunoSEQ multiplex PCR; the TCRdb copy retains only in-frame clones and omits some. The profile shows 2 million to 3 million clones, 93% of them singletons. Sequencing used naive CD4+ T cells from PBMCs. The receptor source for this set is a man in his late teens or twenties in good health. Some clones in this sample may be carry-over from other donors' samples. Both conserved end residues are part of each CDR3. D genes are given only for firm matches. Size tells how often a clone was seen (once, few, many) or the class of an expanded clone, and some rows leave it out.

V: TRBV4-1; D: TRBD2; size: NA; J: TRBJ2-3; DNA: TGCGCCAGCAGCCAAGAATTTAGAACGGGGGGGCGTCGTACGCAGTATTTT; CDR3: CASSQEFRTGGRRTQYF
V: TRBV28; D: NA; size: NA; J: TRBJ2-5; DNA: TGTGCCAGCAGTTTACTGCAAGAGACCCAGTACTTC; CDR3: CASSLLQETQYF
V: TRBV18; D: TRBD2; size: NA; J: TRBJ2-5; DNA: TGTGCCAGCTCACAACGACTAGCGGGAGTGGGGGAGACCCAGTACTTC; CDR3: CASSQRLAGVGETQYF
V: TRBV6-1; D: NA; size: NA; J: TRBJ2-3; DNA: TGTGCCAGCAGTGAAGCGGTTCGGGCCTTAGATACGCAGTATTTT; CDR3: CASSEAVRALDTQYF
V: TRBV5-8; D: NA; size: once; J: TRBJ2-3; DNA: TGTGCCAGCAGCTCCTGGTCCCCCGGGACCGATACGCAGTATTTT; CDR3: CASSSWSPGTDTQYF
V: TRBV5-1; D: NA; size: NA; J: TRBJ1-1; DNA: TGCGCCAGCAGCTCATCAGAGGGCCCGAACACTGAAGCTTTCTTT; CDR3: CASSSSEGPNTEAFF
V: TRBV4-3; D: TRBD1; size: NA; J: TRBJ2-5; DNA: TGCGCCAGCAGCCAAGGGACAGGGACGGGAGAGACCCAGTACTTC; CDR3: CASSQGTGTGETQYF
V: TRBV5-1; D: NA; size: NA; J: TRBJ2-7; DNA: TGCGCCAGCAGCTTGGGGGCTTTCGACGAGCAGTACTTC; CDR3: CASSLGAFDEQYF
V: TRBV5-1; D: NA; size: NA; J: TRBJ2-7; DNA: TGCGCCAGCAGCCCAAGAGGGGGGGCCCACGAGCAGTACTTC; CDR3: CASSPRGGAHEQYF
V: TRBV27; D: NA; size: NA; J: TRBJ2-3; DNA: TGTGCCAGCAGTCCTTCAGGAGTCGGCACAGATACGCAGTATTTT; CDR3: CASSPSGVGTDTQYF
V: TRBV5-1; D: NA; size: NA; J: TRBJ2-7; DNA: TGCGCCAGCAGCTTGGCCGCTGGTGTGAGCTCCTACGAGCAGTACTTC; CDR3: CASSLAAGVSSYEQYF
V: TRBV11-3; D: NA; size: NA; J: TRBJ2-5; DNA: TGTGCCAGCAGCTCGGATTCGGACCCCTCTTTAAGGCAGTACTTC; CDR3: CASSSDSDPSLRQYF
V: TRBV25-1; D: TRBD2; size: NA; J: TRBJ2-2; DNA: TGTGCCAGCAGTACGACTAGCGGGAGCGGTAGCACCGGGGAGCTGTTTTTT; CDR3: CASSTTSGSGSTGELFF
V: TRBV11-3; D: TRBD2; size: NA; J: TRBJ2-1; DNA: TGTGCCAGCAGCCCGACTCAGCGGGAGTCTGAGCAGTTCTTC; CDR3: CASSPTQRESEQFF
V: TRBV28; D: NA; size: NA; J: TRBJ2-4; DNA: TGTGCCAGCAGTCGCCGCGGCGGCAAAAACATTCAGTACTTC; CDR3: CASSRRGGKNIQYF
V: TRBV7-9; D: TRBD2; size: NA; J: TRBJ2-2; DNA: TGTGCCAGCAGCTTAGGTCCCCGACTAGCGGAGTTGACCGGGGAGCTGTTTTTT; CDR3: CASSLGPRLAELTGELFF
V: TRBV7-9; D: TRBD1; size: NA; J: TRBJ1-4; DNA: TGTGCCAGCAGCCGGATAGGGGGCGCCTTTGAAAAACTGTTTTTT; CDR3: CASSRIGGAFEKLFF
V: TRBV18; D: NA; size: NA; J: TRBJ2-1; DNA: TGTGCCAGCTCACCACTTGAGGGTAATGAGCAGTTCTTC; CDR3: CASSPLEGNEQFF
V: TRBV5-1; D: TRBD2; size: NA; J: TRBJ2-3; DNA: TGCGCCACCACTAGCGGGAGGGTTACAGATACGCAGTATTTT; CDR3: CATTSGRVTDTQYF
V: TRBV28; D: NA; size: NA; J: TRBJ2-3; DNA: TGTGCCAGCAGCTCAGGGGTCCAGGATACGCAGTATTTT; CDR3: CASSSGVQDTQYF
V: TRBV7-2; D: NA; size: NA; J: TRBJ1-1; DNA: TGTGCCAGCAGCTTATTGGGGGCACGAGCTTTCTTT; CDR3: CASSLLGARAFF
V: TRBV19; D: NA; size: NA; J: TRBJ1-2; DNA: TGTGCCAGTAGTATAGACGACATGAGTACAGGCGATCTTAGCTACACCTTC; CDR3: CASSIDDMSTGDLSYTF
V: TRBV5-1; D: TRBD1; size: NA; J: TRBJ1-1; DNA: TGCGCCAGCAGCGCGCCCCCGGGACAGGGGACTTCTGAAGCTTTCTTT; CDR3: CASSAPPGQGTSEAFF
V: TRBV19; D: NA; size: NA; J: TRBJ2-7; DNA: TGTGCCAGTAGACCCACGGGGGTAGGTGACTCCTACGAGCAGTACTTC; CDR3: CASRPTGVGDSYEQYF
V: TRBV5-1; D: TRBD2; size: NA; J: TRBJ2-7; DNA: TGCGCCAGCAGCTTCGATAGCGGGAAGATTAACGAGCAGTACTTC; CDR3: CASSFDSGKINEQYF
V: TRBV28; D: TRBD2; size: NA; J: TRBJ2-2; DNA: TGTGCCAGCAGGACGCAGCGGGAAAGGATCGGCGGGGAGCTGTTTTTT; CDR3: CASRTQRERIGGELFF
V: TRBV4-3; D: NA; size: NA; J: TRBJ2-7; DNA: TGCGCCAGCAGCCAAGATCGTTGGACCTCCTACGAGCAGTACTTC; CDR3: CASSQDRWTSYEQYF
V: TRBV30; D: NA; size: few; J: TRBJ1-5; DNA: TGTGCCTGGAGTAAGGCAGTTTGGGGTAGCAATCAGCCCCAGCATTTT; CDR3: CAWSKAVWGSNQPQHF
V: TRBV5-4; D: TRBD2; size: NA; J: TRBJ2-3; DNA: TGTGCCAGCAGCCGAGGGGCTAGCGGAGGGAGTGGGGATACGCAGTATTTT; CDR3: CASSRGASGGSGDTQYF
V: TRBV2; D: NA; size: NA; J: TRBJ2-1; DNA: TGTGCCAGCAGTGAGGCGGGGTTCTCCTACAATGAGCAGTTCTTC; CDR3: CASSEAGFSYNEQFF
V: TRBV7-9; D: NA; size: NA; J: TRBJ2-6; DNA: TGTGCCAGCAGCTTACGGGGGCATGGGGCCAACGTCCTGACTTTC; CDR3: CASSLRGHGANVLTF
V: TRBV28; D: TRBD1; size: NA; J: TRBJ1-1; DNA: TGTGCCAGCAGTTTAAGGACAGGAATTGAAGCTTTCTTT; CDR3: CASSLRTGIEAFF
V: TRBV2; D: TRBD2; size: NA; J: TRBJ2-5; DNA: TGTGCCCGTACGGGGACTAGCGGACAAGAGACCCAGTACTTC; CDR3: CARTGTSGQETQYF